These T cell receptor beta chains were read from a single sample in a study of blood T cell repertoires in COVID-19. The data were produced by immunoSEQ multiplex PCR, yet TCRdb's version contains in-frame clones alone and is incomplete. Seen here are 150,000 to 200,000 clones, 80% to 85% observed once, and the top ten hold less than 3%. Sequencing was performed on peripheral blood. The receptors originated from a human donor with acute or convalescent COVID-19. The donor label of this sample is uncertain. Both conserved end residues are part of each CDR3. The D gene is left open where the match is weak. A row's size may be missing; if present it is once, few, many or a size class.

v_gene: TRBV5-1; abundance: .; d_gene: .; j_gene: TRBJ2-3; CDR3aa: CASSPIAPSTDTQYF; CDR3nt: TGCGCCAGCAGCCCCATAGCGCCTAGCACAGATACGCAGTATTTT
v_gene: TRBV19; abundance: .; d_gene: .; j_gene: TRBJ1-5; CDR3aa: CASSMRAAYEPQHF; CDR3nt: TGTGCCAGTAGTATGAGGGCGGCATATGAGCCCCAGCATTTT
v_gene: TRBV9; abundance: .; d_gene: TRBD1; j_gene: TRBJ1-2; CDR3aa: CASSVDSGGGYTF; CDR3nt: TGTGCCAGCAGCGTAGACTCAGGGGGTGGCTACACCTTC
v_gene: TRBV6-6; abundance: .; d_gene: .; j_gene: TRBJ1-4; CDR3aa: CASSGVRGGEKLFF; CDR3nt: TGTGCCAGCAGTGGGGTTAGGGGCGGTGAAAAACTGTTTTTT
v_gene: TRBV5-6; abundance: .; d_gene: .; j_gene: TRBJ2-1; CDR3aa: CASSLPDRQGFF; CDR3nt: TGTGCCAGCAGCCTTCCCGACAGGCAGGGGTTCTTC
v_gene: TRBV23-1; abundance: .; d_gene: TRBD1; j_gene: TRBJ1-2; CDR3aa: CASSQGTENYGYTF; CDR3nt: TGCGCCAGCAGTCAAGGGACAGAGAACTATGGCTACACCTTC
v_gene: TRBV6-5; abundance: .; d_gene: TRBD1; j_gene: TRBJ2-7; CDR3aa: CASSRDRSYEQYF; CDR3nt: TGTGCCAGCAGTCGGGACAGGAGCTACGAGCAGTACTTC
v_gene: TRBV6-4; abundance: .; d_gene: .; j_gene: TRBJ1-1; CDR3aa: CASSPTTSGGDTEAFF; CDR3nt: TGTGCCAGCAGCCCAACCACCTCCGGGGGAGACACTGAAGCTTTCTTT
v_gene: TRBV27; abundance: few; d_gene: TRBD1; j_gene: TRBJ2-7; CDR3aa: CASKTGIGEQYF; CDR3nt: TGTGCCAGCAAGACAGGGATCGGCGAGCAGTACTTC
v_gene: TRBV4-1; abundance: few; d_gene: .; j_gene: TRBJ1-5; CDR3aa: CASSQDGGDQPQHF; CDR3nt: TGCGCCAGCAGCCAAGATGGGGGCGACCAGCCCCAGCATTTT
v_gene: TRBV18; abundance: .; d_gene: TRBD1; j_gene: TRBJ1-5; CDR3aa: CASSPTTGGVGNQPQHF; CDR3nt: TGTGCCAGCTCACCGACGACAGGGGGCGTCGGGAATCAGCCCCAGCATTTT
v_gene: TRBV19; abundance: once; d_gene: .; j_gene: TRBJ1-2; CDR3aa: CASSQSTGSGGYTF; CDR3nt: TGTGCCAGTAGTCAATCGACAGGTTCGGGTGGCTACACCTTC
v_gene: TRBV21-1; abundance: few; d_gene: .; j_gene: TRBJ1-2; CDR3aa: CASSKGIGRQRGYTF; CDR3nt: TGTGCCAGCAGCAAAGGGATAGGGAGGCAGCGGGGCTACACCTTC
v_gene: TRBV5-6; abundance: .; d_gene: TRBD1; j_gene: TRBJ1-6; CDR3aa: CASSRAGQAAYNSPLHF; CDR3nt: TGTGCCAGCAGCCGCGCGGGACAGGCCGCTTATAATTCACCCCTCCACTTT
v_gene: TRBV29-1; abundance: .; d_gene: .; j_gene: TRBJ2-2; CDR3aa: CSVSGPGLNTGELFF; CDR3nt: TGCAGCGTTAGCGGGCCCGGGCTTAACACCGGGGAGCTGTTTTTT
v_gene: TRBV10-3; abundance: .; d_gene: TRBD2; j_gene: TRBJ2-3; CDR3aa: CAISDQREGDTQYF; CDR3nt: TGTGCCATCAGTGACCAGCGGGAGGGAGATACGCAGTATTTT
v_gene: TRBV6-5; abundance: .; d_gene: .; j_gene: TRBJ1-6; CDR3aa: CASSTQATNSPLHF; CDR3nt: TGTGCCAGCAGTACTCAGGCTACTAATTCACCCCTCCACTTT
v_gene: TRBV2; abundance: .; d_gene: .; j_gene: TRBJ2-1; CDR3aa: CASSGRVGNEQFF; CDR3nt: TGTGCCAGCAGTGGCCGGGTTGGGAATGAGCAGTTCTTC